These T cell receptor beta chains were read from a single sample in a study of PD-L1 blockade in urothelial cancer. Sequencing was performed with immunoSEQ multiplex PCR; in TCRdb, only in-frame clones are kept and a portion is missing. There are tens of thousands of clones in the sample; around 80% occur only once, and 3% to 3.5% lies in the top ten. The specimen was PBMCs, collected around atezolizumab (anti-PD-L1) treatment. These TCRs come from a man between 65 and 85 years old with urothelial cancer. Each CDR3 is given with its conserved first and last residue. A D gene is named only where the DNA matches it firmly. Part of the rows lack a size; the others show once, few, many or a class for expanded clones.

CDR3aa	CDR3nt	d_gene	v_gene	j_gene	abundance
CASNGLAGGVGGEQYF	TGTGCCAGCAATGGGCTAGCGGGAGGGGTGGGGGGAGAGCAGTACTTC	TRBD2	TRBV7-8	TRBJ2-7	NA
CASSPPSGGLEKLFF	TGTGCCAGCTCACCCCCGTCGGGCGGGTTGGAAAAACTGTTTTTT	NA	TRBV18	TRBJ1-4	NA
CASSRQRGETQYF	TGTGCCAGCAGCCGACAGCGGGGAGAGACCCAGTACTTC	TRBD2	TRBV7-2	TRBJ2-5	NA
CASSPVPGQGRWETQYF	TGTGCCAGCAGCCCAGTCCCGGGACAGGGGCGATGGGAGACCCAGTACTTC	TRBD1	TRBV7-9	TRBJ2-5	few
CASSFTGLGSNEQFF	TGCGCCAGCAGCTTTACGGGACTGGGTTCCAATGAGCAGTTCTTC	NA	TRBV5-1	TRBJ2-1	NA
CASSFYFRSEQYF	TGTGCCAGCAGTTTCTACTTTCGGTCCGAGCAGTACTTC	NA	TRBV27	TRBJ2-7	NA
CASSQDWTSGGAHEQFF	TGCGCCAGCAGCCAAGATTGGACTAGCGGGGGGGCACATGAGCAGTTCTTC	TRBD2	TRBV4-3	TRBJ2-1	NA
CATSIQGALGYTF	TGTGCCACCAGCATACAGGGGGCGCTTGGCTACACCTTC	TRBD1	TRBV15	TRBJ1-2	NA
CATTADRGERSEAFF	TGTGCCACAACAGCGGACAGGGGGGAGCGGTCTGAAGCTTTCTTT	TRBD1	TRBV10-3	TRBJ1-1	once
CATSRGSSEGPQHF	TGTGCCACCAGCAGAGGGTCTTCGGAGGGTCCCCAGCATTTT	NA	TRBV15	TRBJ1-5	NA
CASAWRTDLSGANVLTF	TGTGCCAGCGCGTGGAGGACTGACCTCTCTGGGGCCAACGTCCTGACTTTC	NA	TRBV27	TRBJ2-6	NA
CASSGQGGAYNEQFF	TGTGCCAGCAGTGGACAGGGGGGTGCCTACAATGAGCAGTTCTTC	TRBD1	TRBV2	TRBJ2-1	NA